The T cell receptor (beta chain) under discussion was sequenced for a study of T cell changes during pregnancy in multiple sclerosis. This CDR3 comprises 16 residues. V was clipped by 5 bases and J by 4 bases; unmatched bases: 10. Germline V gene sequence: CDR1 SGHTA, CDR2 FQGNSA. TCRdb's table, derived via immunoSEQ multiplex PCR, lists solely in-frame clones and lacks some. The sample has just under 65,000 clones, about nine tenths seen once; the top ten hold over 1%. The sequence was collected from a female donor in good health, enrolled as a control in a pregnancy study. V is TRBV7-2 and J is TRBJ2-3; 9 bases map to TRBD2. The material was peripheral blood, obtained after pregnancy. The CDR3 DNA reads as TGTGCCAGCAGCGGACGAGCGGGGGGAAGCGCAGATACGCAGTATTTT. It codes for CASSGRAGGSADTQYF.